Detailed here is one T cell receptor beta chain. Antigen unknown. Researchers ran the PCR with 60 Vbeta and 13 Jbeta primers. Repertoires were generated with immunoSEQ multiplex PCR, while TCRdb's copy carries only in-frame clones and drops some. The sample shows 85,000 to 100,000 clones, about 89% of them seen only once. Per germline, CDR1 MNHEY and CDR2 SMNVEV (reference sequence). This CDR3 comprises 14 residues. V lost 2 bases and J lost 8; bases outside the gene matches: 6. The source of the sample is a study of cytomegalovirus exposure and HLA in healthy donors. Points from the study as a whole: In a later analysis, specific HLA alleles were associated with 15,000 to 20,000 TCR beta sequences at a 0.05 false discovery rate. Most TCR beta V segments were productive about 90% or about 30% of the time in an earlier analysis.

The receptor comes from a man aged 25-45 years in good health and CMV-seropositive. The chain combines TRBV27 with TRBJ1-2; 9 bases match TRBD1. What was sequenced was PBMCs. The CDR3 reads CASSLTGTGKGYTF. CDR3 nucleotides: TGTGCCAGCAGTTTAACCGGGACAGGGAAAGGCTACACCTTC.